This TCR beta chain was sequenced during a study of blood T cell repertoires in COVID-19. About the research overall: Donors in the United States, Italy and Spain gave samples during acute or convalescent COVID-19. T cells, B-cell-depleted T cells, or PBMCs provided the cDNA or gDNA that served as material.

Seattle-derived patients entered the study during active infection and were followed longitudinally. In the authors' workflow: Researchers report that nucleated cell counts were estimated from reference gene primer amplification. Profiling relied on immunoSEQ multiplex PCR, and the TCRdb table lists in-frame clones only, not all of them. V and J calls and clone size come straight from that table; D and trimming were deduced from the DNA. The sample carries about 210,000 clones, 65% to 90% recorded once. In its sample, this clone was seen a few times. V was clipped by 4 bases and J by 2 bases, with 15 bases between them. This CDR3 region has 15 residues. Germline CDR1 is MGHRA and CDR2 is YSYEKL.

The receptor was isolated from a woman aged 70-85 years with COVID-19, enrolled during active disease. The chain has TRBV4-1 and TRBJ2-7; perhaps TRBD2 as D (6 bases). The sample was peripheral blood. CDR3 nucleotide sequence: TGCGCCAGCAGCCCGGGACTCTATGACCCCTACGAGCAGTACTTC. It translates to CASSPGLYDPYEQYF.